The 10 T cell receptor beta chains below were found in one sample sequenced in a study of T cell responses to AZD1222 COVID-19 vaccine. Assay used: immunoSEQ multiplex PCR; TCRdb lists only in-frame clones, some missing. The repertoire consists of approximately 190,000 clones, with around 92% occurring once and the leading ten covering about 1.2%. This specimen was peripheral blood, taken on day 0 of AZD1222 vaccination. The receptor set was obtained from an adult in good health.

The gene calls are TRBV13 and TRBJ1-3, with D possibly being TRBD1 (5 bases). The CDR3 runs 13 residues. V was clipped by 8 bases and J by 3 bases, with 11 bases between them. The germline V gene encodes CDR1 PRHDT and CDR2 FYEKMQ (reference sequence). In DNA form, the CDR3 reads TGTGCCAGCCAGCAGGGTAATGGAAACACCATATATTTT. Protein product: CASQQGNGNTIYF.

In DNA form, the CDR3 reads TGTGCCAGCAGTGGGGACAGGGGTAACACAGATACGCAGTATTTT. Its protein product is CASSGDRGNTDTQYF. The gene calls are TRBV25-1 and TRBJ2-3; 10 bases are a match to TRBD1. After removal of 4 bases from V and 2 bases from J, the junction contained 3 bases not matched to a gene. This CDR3 has 15 residues. Germline V lookup: CDR1 MGHDK, CDR2 SYGVNS.

The gene calls are TRBV6-2 or TRBV6-3 and TRBJ1-2; D may be TRBD1 (5 bases). From germline, CDR1 is MNHEY and CDR2 SVGEGT. Trimming cost V 4 bases and J 2 bases, with 11 bases left between them. This CDR3 is 14 amino acids long. CDR3 residues: CASSLQAGNYGYTF. As DNA, the CDR3 is TGTGCCAGCAGTTTACAGGCGGGGAACTATGGCTACACCTTC.

The chain joins TRBV29-1 to TRBJ1-5, with D maybe TRBD1 (6 bases). Germline CDR1 is SQVTM and CDR2 is ANQGSEA. The CDR3 contains 13 residues. Trimming left V 7 bases short and J 0 bases short, with 10 bases between. The CDR3 region is CSAGGASNQPQHF. CDR3 bases: TGCAGCGCGGGGGGGGCTAGCAATCAGCCCCAGCATTTT. The full variable domain, rest sourced from reference TRBV29-1 and TRBJ1-5, is SAVISQKPSRDICQRGTSLTIQCQVDSQVTMMFWYRQQPGQSLTLIATANQGSEATYESGFVIDKFPISRPNLTFSTLTVSNMSPEDSSIYLCSAGGASNQPQHFGDGTRLSIL.

This clone was found once. The genes are TRBV7-9 and TRBJ2-3; no reliable D call. V was clipped by 5 bases and J by 4 bases, with 7 bases between them. Germline CDR1 is SEHNR and CDR2 is FQNEAQ (reference sequence). The CDR3 is made up of 12 amino acids. The CDR3: CASSERADTQYF. DNA of the CDR3: TGTGCCAGCAGCGAACGGGCAGATACGCAGTATTTT.

This chain joins TRBV12-5 and TRBJ1-1; TRBD1 might be the D (6 bases). CDR3 length equals 17 residues. From germline, CDR1 is LGHNT and CDR2 FRNRAP. V gave up 0 bases and J gave up 0 bases, with 14 bases separating them. The CDR3 bases are TGTGCTAGTGGTTTGGTACCATCAGGGGACTTGAACACTGAAGCTTTCTTT. Amino acids: CASGLVPSGDLNTEAFF.

This clone was seen just once. V gene TRBV2 combines with J gene TRBJ1-5, with 8 bases lining up with TRBD1. Germline V gene sequence: CDR1 SNHLY, CDR2 FYNNEI. The CDR3 runs 13 residues. The ends lost 8 bases at V and 6 bases at J; junction bases unmatched: 6. CDR3 DNA: TGTGCCAGCGGCCGACAGGGGAGTCAGCCCCAGCATTTT. Its translation: CASGRQGSQPQHF.

The rearrangement uses TRBV29-1 and TRBJ1-5; D is ambiguous. CDR1 and CDR2 (germline): SQVTM, ANQGSEA. The V end lost 5 bases, the J end lost 0 bases, and 8 bases lay between the germline ends. The CDR3 runs 13 residues. The CDR3 region is CSVSSVSNQPQHF. CDR3 DNA sequence: TGCAGCGTTTCTAGTGTTAGCAATCAGCCCCAGCATTTT.

In its sample, this clone was seen once. J is TRBJ2-3 and V is TRBV25-1; D might be TRBD1 or TRBD2, each matching 5 bases. This CDR3 comprises 14 residues. Per the germline V gene, CDR1 is MGHDK and CDR2 is SYGVNS. The germline V and J ends were trimmed by 4 bases and 2 bases, with 10 bases remaining between them. The CDR3 here is CASSAGDLTDTQYF. The CDR3 DNA is TGTGCCAGCAGTGCCGGGGACCTCACAGATACGCAGTATTTT.

CDR3 residues: CASSKGGSTGELFF. In DNA form, the CDR3 reads TGTGCCAGCTCTAAGGGGGGTTCCACCGGGGAGCTGTTTTTT. The chain links TRBV3-1 (or the pseudogene TRBV3-2) to TRBJ2-2; D is perhaps TRBD1 or TRBD2 (6 bases each). Trimming took 8 bases from V and 4 from J, leaving 14 bases between them. This CDR3 comprises 14 residues. The germline gives CDR1 LGHDT, CDR2 YNNKEL (reference sequence).